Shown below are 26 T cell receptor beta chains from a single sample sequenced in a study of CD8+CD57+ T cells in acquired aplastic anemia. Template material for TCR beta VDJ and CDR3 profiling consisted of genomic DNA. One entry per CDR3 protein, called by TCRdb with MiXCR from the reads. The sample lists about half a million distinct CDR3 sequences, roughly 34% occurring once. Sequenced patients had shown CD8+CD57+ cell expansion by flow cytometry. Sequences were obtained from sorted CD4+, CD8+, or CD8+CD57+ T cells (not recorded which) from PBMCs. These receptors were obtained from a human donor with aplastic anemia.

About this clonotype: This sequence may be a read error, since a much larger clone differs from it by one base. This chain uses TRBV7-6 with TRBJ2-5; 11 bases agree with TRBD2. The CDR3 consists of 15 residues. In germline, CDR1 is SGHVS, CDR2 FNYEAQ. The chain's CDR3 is CAGSSVAGGQETQYF. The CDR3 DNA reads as TGTGCCGGCAGCTCAGTAGCGGGGGGGCAAGAGACCCAGTACTTC.

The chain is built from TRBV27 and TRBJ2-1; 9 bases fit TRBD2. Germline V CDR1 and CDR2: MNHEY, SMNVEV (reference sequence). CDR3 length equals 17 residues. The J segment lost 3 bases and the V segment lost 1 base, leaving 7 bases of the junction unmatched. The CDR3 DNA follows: TGTGCCAGCAGTTTATTAATAGGGCGGGAGGGCTACAATGAGCAGTTCTTC. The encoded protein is CASSLLIGREGYNEQFF.

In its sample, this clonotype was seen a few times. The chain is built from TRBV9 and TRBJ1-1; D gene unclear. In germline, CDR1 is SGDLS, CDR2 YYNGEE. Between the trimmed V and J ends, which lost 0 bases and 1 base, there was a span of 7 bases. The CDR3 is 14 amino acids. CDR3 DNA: TGTGCCAGCAGCGTAGTCCTCCAGAACACTGAAGCTTTCTTT. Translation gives CASSVVLQNTEAFF.

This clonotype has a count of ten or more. The CDR3 nucleotides are TGTGCCAGCTCCCCCCCCCCGACTAGCGTAGAGACCCAGTACTTC. Translating gives CASSPPPTSVETQYF. V is TRBV7-8 and J is TRBJ2-5; 8 bases are a match to TRBD2. This CDR3 has 15 amino acids. V was clipped by 8 bases and J by 4 bases; unmatched bases: 12. Germline V gene sequence: CDR1 SGHVS, CDR2 FQNEAQ.

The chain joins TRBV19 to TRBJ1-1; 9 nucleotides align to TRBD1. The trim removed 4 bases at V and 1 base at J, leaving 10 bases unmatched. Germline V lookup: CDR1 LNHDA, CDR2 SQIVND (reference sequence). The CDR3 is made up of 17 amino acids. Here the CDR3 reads CASSTGQGLATNTEAFF. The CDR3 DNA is TGTGCCAGTAGTACGGGACAGGGTTTGGCTACGAACACTGAAGCTTTCTTT.

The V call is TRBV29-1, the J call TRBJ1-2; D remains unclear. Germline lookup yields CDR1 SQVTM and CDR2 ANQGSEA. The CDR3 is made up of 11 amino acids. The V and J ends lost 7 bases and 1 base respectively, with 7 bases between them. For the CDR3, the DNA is TGCAGCGGCGGAATTAACTATGGCTACACCTTC. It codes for CSGGINYGYTF.

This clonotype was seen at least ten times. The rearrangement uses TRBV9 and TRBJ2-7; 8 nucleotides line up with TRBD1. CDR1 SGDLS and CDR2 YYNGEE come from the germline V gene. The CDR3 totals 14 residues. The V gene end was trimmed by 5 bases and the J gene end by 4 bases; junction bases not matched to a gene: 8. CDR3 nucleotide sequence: TGTGCCAGCAGTGCCGGACAGGGCAGGTACGAGCAGTACTTC. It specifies CASSAGQGRYEQYF.

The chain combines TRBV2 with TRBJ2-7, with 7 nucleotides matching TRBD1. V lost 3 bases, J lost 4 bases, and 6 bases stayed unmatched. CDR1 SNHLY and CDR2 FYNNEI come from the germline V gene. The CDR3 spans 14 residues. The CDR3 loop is CASSDRGGSYEQYF. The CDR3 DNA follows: TGTGCCAGCAGTGACAGAGGGGGCAGTTACGAGCAGTACTTC.

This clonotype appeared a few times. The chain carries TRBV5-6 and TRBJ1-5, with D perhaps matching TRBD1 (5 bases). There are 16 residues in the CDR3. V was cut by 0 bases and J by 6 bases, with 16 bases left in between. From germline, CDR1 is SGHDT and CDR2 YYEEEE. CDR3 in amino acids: CASSLGAAGSAQPQHF. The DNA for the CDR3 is TGTGCCAGCAGCTTGGGGGCCGCAGGGTCAGCTCAGCCCCAGCATTTT.

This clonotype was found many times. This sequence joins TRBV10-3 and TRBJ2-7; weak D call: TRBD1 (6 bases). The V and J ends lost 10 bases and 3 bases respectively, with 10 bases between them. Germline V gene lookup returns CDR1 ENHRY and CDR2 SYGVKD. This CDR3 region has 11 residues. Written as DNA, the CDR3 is TGTGCCACTGTGGACAGCTACGAGCAGTACTTC. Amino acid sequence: CATVDSYEQYF.

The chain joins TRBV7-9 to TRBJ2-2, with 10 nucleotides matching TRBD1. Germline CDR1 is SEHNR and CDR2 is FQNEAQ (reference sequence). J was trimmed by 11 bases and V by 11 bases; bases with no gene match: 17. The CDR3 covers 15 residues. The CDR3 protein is CAGAPPGTGDAELFF. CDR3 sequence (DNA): TGTGCCGGCGCGCCCCCCGGGACAGGGGACGCCGAGCTGTTTTTT.

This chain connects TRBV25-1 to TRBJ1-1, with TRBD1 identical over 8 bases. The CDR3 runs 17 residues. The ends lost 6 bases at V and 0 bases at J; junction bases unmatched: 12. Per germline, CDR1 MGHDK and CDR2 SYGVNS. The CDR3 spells CASSLLQGAAMNTEAFF. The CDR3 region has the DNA TGTGCCAGCAGCTTGCTTCAGGGGGCCGCGATGAACACTGAAGCTTTCTTT.

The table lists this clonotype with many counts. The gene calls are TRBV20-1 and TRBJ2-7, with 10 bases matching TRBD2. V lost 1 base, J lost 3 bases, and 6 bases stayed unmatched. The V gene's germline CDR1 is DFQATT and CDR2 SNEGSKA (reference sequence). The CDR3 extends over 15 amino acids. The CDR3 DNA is TGCAGTGCTAGAGGCGTACTAGCGGGGAGCTACGAGCAGTACTTC. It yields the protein CSARGVLAGSYEQYF.

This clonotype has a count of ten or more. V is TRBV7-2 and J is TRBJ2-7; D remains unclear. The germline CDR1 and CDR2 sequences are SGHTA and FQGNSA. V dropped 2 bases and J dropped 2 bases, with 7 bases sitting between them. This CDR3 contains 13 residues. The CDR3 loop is CASSLTRTYEQYF. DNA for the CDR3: TGTGCCAGCAGCTTAACCAGGACCTACGAGCAGTACTTC. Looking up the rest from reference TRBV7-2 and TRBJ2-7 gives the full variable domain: GAGVSQSPSNKVTEKGKDVELRCDPISGHTALYWYRQSLGQGLEFLIYFQGNSAPDKSGLPSDRFSAERTGGSVSTLTIQRTQQEDSAVYLCASSLTRTYEQYFGPGTRLTVT.

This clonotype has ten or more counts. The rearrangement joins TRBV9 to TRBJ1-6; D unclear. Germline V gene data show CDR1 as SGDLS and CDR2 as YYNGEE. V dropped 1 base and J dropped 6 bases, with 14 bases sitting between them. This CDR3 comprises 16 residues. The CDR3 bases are TGTGCCAGCAGCGTAAACGACGGTTTACTTAATTCACCCCTCCACTTT. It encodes CASSVNDGLLNSPLHF. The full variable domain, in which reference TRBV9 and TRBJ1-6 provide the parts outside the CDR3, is DSGVTQTPKHLITATGQRVTLRCSPRSGDLSVYWYQQSLDQGLQFLIQYYNGEERAKGNILERFSAQQFPDLHSELNLSSLELGDSALYFCASSVNDGLLNSPLHFGNGTRLTVT.

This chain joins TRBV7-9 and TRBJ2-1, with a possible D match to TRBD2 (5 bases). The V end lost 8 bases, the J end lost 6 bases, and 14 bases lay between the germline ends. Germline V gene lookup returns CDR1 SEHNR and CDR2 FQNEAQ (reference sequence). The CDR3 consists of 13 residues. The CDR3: CASSELGRNEQFF. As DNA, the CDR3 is TGTGCCAGCTCGGAACTAGGACGCAATGAGCAGTTCTTC.

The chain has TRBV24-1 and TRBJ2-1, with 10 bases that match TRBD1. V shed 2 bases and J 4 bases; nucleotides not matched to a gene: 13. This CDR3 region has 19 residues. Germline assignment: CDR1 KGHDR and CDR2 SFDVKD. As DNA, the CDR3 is TGTGCCACCAGTGATTCCGGGACAGGGGTAACTAGCAGGTACAATGAGCAGTTCTTC. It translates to CATSDSGTGVTSRYNEQFF.

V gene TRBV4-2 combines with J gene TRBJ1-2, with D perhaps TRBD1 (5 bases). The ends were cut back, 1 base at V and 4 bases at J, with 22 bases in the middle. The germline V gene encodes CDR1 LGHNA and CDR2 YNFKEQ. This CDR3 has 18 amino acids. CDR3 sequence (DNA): TGTGCCAGCAGCCAAGTTCCCGGGGGGACCGTCTTCTTCTATGGCTACACCTTC. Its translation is CASSQVPGGTVFFYGYTF.

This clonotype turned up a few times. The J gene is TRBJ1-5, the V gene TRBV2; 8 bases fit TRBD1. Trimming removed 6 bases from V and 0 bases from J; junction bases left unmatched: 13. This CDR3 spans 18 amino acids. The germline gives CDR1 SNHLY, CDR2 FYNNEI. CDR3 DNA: TGTGCCAGCAGGGCGGGACAGGTTGGGATGTATAGCAATCAGCCCCAGCATTTT. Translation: CASRAGQVGMYSNQPQHF.

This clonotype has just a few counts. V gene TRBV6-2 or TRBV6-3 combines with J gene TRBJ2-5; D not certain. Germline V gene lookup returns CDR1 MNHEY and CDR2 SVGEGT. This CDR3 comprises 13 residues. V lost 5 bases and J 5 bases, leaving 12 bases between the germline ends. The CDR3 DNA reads TGTGCCAGCAGTCCTAGGTTTAGGGAGACCCAGTACTTC. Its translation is CASSPRFRETQYF.

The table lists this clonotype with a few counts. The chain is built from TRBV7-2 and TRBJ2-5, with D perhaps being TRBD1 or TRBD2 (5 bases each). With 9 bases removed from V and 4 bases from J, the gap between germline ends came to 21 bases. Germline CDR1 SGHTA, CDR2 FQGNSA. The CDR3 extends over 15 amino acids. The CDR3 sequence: CASSFLQGGLETQYF. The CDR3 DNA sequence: TGTGCCAGTTCATTCCTCCAGGGTGGACTAGAGACCCAGTACTTC.

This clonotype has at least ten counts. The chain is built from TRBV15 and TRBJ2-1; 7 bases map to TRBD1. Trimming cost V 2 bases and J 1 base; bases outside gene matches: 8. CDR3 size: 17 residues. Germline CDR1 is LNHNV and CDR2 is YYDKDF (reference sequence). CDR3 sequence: CATSRSQGGASYNEQFF. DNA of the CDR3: TGTGCCACCAGCAGATCCCAAGGGGGCGCATCCTACAATGAGCAGTTCTTC.

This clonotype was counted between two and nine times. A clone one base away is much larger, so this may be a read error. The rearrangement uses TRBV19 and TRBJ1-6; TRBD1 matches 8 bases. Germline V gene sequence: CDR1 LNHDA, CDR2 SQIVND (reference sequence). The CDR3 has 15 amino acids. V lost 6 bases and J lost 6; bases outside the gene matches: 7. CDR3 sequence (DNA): TGTGCCAGTAGGGGGAGACAGGGGCCTAATTCACCCCTCCACTTT. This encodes CASRGRQGPNSPLHF.

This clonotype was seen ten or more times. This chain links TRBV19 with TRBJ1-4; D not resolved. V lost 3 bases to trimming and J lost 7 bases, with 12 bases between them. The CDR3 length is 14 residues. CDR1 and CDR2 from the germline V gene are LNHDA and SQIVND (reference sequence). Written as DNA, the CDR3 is TGTGCCAGTAGTATTCGAGGGTCAACTGAAAAACTGTTTTTT. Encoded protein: CASSIRGSTEKLFF.

This CDR3 reads CASSDRTGDSPLHF. In DNA, the CDR3 is TGTGCCAGCAGTGATCGGACAGGGGATTCACCCCTCCACTTT. This chain joins TRBV2 and TRBJ1-6; 9 nucleotides agree with TRBD1. V shed 3 bases and J 8 bases; nucleotides not matched to a gene: 2. The CDR3 runs to 14 residues. Germline assignment: CDR1 SNHLY and CDR2 FYNNEI. The whole variable domain, filled in from reference TRBV2 and TRBJ1-6, reads EPEVTQTPSHQVTQMGQEVILRCVPISNHLYFYWYRQILGQKVEFLVSFYNNEISEKSEIFDDQFSVERPDGSNFTLKIRSTKLEDSAMYFCASSDRTGDSPLHFGNGTRLTVT.

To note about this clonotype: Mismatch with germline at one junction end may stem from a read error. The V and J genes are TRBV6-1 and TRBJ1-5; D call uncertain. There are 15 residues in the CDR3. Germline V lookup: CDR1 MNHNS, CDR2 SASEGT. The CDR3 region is CASSEGSNSNRPQHF. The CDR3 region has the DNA TGTGCCAGCAGTGAGGGTTCCAATAGCAATCGGCCCCAGCATTTT.